This entry describes one T cell receptor beta chain. Only in-frame clones appear in the TCRdb table, and some are missing; sequencing was by immunoSEQ multiplex PCR. The table lists tens of thousands of clones, approximately 92% of them singletons, with around 0.34% in the top ten. From germline, CDR1 is MNHNS and CDR2 SASEGT. Trimming took 3 bases from V and 0 from J; bases not matched to a gene: 7. The CDR3 covers 17 residues. This entry belongs to a study of OX40 agonist ivuxolimab in advanced cancers. Study overall: Ivuxolimab, which patients received intravenously every 2 weeks, was dosed at 0.01 to 10 mg/kg.

Autoimmune disease history or systemic immunosuppression led to patient exclusion. The sequencing used CD4+ or CD8+ T cells sorted from blood, collected in a trial of the OX40 agonist ivuxolimab. The chain uses TRBV6-1 and TRBJ1-4, with 7 bases identical to TRBD1. The sequence derives from an adult with an advanced solid tumor such as melanoma, head and neck, liver or kidney cancer. CDR3 DNA: TGTGCCAGCAGTGAGGGCAGGGGGACAGCAACTAATGAAAAACTGTTTTTT. The encoded protein is CASSEGRGTATNEKLFF.